These 22 T cell receptor beta chains came from one sample sequenced in a study of blood T cells in healthy people across ages. A second about 7 to 11 cycle PCR used barcoded and J-beta primers. TCRdb re-derived calls from the 5' RACE reads in MiXCR, one entry per CDR3 protein. The sample gives about 1.5 million distinct CDR3 sequences, around 40% of which show up once; about 4% is in the top ten. The source material was blood. The receptors shown here come from a woman aged 18 to 35 in good health.

The J gene is TRBJ2-7, the V gene TRBV6-2 or TRBV6-3; no firm D call. The germline CDR1 and CDR2 sequences are MNHEY and SVGEGT. V dropped 8 bases and J dropped 3 bases, with 11 bases sitting between them. The CDR3 has 12 amino acids. In DNA, the CDR3 is TGTGCCAGCCGATCCTCCGGCTACGAGCAGTACTTC. Translation gives CASRSSGYEQYF.

The sample holds a few counts of this clonotype. This chain connects TRBV20-1 to TRBJ2-3; D possibly corresponds to TRBD1 (5 bases). The V gene's germline CDR1 is DFQATT and CDR2 SNEGSKA (reference sequence). The V gene lost 6 bases and the J gene lost 3 bases, with 22 bases spanning the gap. The CDR3 has 16 residues. The CDR3 DNA follows: TGCAGTGCCGTCCTCAGGGCTGGTATCGGTACAGATACGCAGTATTTT. Translation gives CSAVLRAGIGTDTQYF.

The chain has TRBV5-1 and TRBJ1-2, with 7 bases identical to TRBD1. The CDR3 sequence is 14 residues long. After removal of 3 bases from V and 4 bases from J, the junction contained 6 bases not matched to a gene. The germline CDR1 and CDR2 sequences are SGHRS and YFSETQ. CDR3 nucleotides: TGCGCCAGCAGCTCGGACAGGAGCGGCTATGGCTACACCTTC. Its translation is CASSSDRSGYGYTF.

This chain uses TRBV20-1 with TRBJ2-5; TRBD2 agrees at 9 bases. This CDR3 is built from 14 residues. J gave up 2 bases and V 5 bases, and 6 bases lay outside the gene matches. CDR1 and CDR2 (germline): DFQATT, SNEGSKA (reference sequence). The CDR3 region is CSAPPTSGQETQYF. CDR3 DNA sequence: TGCAGTGCTCCACCGACTAGCGGACAAGAGACCCAGTACTTC.

The V call is TRBV5-6, the J call TRBJ1-5; D is uncertain. Per the germline V gene, CDR1 is SGHDT and CDR2 is YYEEEE. This CDR3 region has 15 residues. Trimming pared 3 bases from V and 2 bases from J, leaving 12 bases between. CDR3 sequence: CASSWQVVGNQPQHF. CDR3 sequence (DNA): TGTGCCAGCAGCTGGCAGGTTGTGGGCAATCAGCCCCAGCATTTT.

This clonotype was seen more than once but under ten times. The J gene is TRBJ2-3, the V gene TRBV12-3 or TRBV12-4; tentatively, D is TRBD1 (7 bases). The CDR3 is 18 amino acids. V dropped 5 bases and J dropped 0 bases, with 21 bases sitting between them. CDR3 protein: CASSATGRTTLSTDTQYF. CDR3 in DNA: TGTGCCAGCAGTGCGACAGGGAGGACGACTCTTAGCACAGATACGCAGTATTTT.

Only a few counts were recorded for this clonotype. The chain has TRBV20-1 and TRBJ2-5; D is ambiguous. CDR1 DFQATT and CDR2 SNEGSKA come from the germline V gene (reference sequence). V was trimmed by 0 bases and J by 6 bases, leaving 11 bases between them. The CDR3 totals 13 residues. CDR3 residues: CSARDTKQKTQYF. The CDR3 region has the DNA TGCAGTGCTAGAGATACCAAACAGAAGACCCAGTACTTC.

The V and J genes are TRBV6-2 or TRBV6-3 and TRBJ2-5; TRBD2 might be the D (5 bases). Trimming removed 6 bases at V and 11 bases at J, with 25 bases between. The CDR3 is 15 residues long. Germline V lookup: CDR1 MNHEY, CDR2 SVGEGT. As DNA, the CDR3 is TGTGCCAGCAGGCCCACTGGACTTACCTACAATGAGCAGTACTTC. Translation: CASRPTGLTYNEQYF.

This rearrangement joins TRBV6-2 or TRBV6-3 to TRBJ2-7, with 13 bases matching TRBD2. J gave up 7 bases and V 2 bases, and 17 bases lay outside the gene matches. The germline CDR1 and CDR2 sequences are MNHEY and SVGEGT. CDR3 length equals 19 residues. CDR3 residues: CASSYETSGRTASYNEQYF. CDR3 nucleotides: TGTGCCAGCAGTTACGAGACTAGCGGGAGGACTGCCTCCTACAATGAGCAGTACTTC.

This chain uses TRBV5-1 with TRBJ1-2; D remains unclear. The V gene lost 4 bases and the J gene lost 1 base, with 17 bases spanning the gap. Germline CDR1 reads SGHRS; CDR2 reads YFSETQ. This CDR3 spans 16 amino acids. Here the CDR3 reads CASSPGPTGFNYGYTF. CDR3 in DNA: TGCGCCAGCAGCCCCGGGCCAACGGGGTTTAACTATGGCTACACCTTC.

This clonotype was seen a handful of times. The rearrangement links TRBV27 to TRBJ2-4; D perhaps matches TRBD1 (5 bases). The CDR3 is 13 residues long. The V end lost 8 bases, the J end lost 1 base, and 9 bases lay between the germline ends. Germline V gives CDR1 MNHEY, CDR2 SMNVEV (reference sequence). The CDR3: CASGARAKNIQYF. The CDR3 nucleotides are TGTGCCAGCGGGGCTCGGGCCAAAAACATTCAGTACTTC.

The genes are TRBV11-2 and TRBJ1-1; D gene uncertain. CDR3 length equals 15 residues. Between the trimmed V and J ends, which lost 4 bases and 0 bases, there was a span of 12 bases. Germline-derived CDR1 and CDR2 are SGHAT and FQNNGV. The CDR3 DNA is TGTGCCAGCAGCTCCCCCGTAGGGTTGAACACTGAAGCTTTCTTT. This encodes CASSSPVGLNTEAFF.

This clonotype was observed a handful of times. The chain has TRBV7-3 and TRBJ2-7; D might be TRBD2 (5 bases). The CDR3 totals 15 residues. Germline loops: CDR1 SGHTA, CDR2 FQGTGA. Deletions cut 2 bases from V and 1 base from J, with 12 bases between. DNA of the CDR3: TGTGCCAGCAGCTTACTTATTCGGGGATCCTACGAGCAGTACTTC. It codes for CASSLLIRGSYEQYF.

Note on this clonotype: At one boundary the junction diverges from the germline segment, which might be a read error. This chain joins TRBV20-1 and TRBJ1-6; no reliable D call. The germline V gene has CDR1 DFQATT and CDR2 SNEGSKA (reference sequence). There are 13 residues in the CDR3. DNA of the CDR3: TGCAATGCTAGAGAATACAGAAATTCACCCCTCCACTTT. This codes for CNAREYRNSPLHF.

This sequence joins TRBV4-1 and TRBJ2-1; tentative D call: TRBD2 (5 bases). There are 15 residues in the CDR3. Germline CDR1 and CDR2: MGHRA and YSYEKL. Trimming cost V 4 bases and J 6 bases, with 16 bases left between them. The chain's CDR3 is CASSRLGNQSNEQFF. The CDR3 DNA reads TGCGCCAGCAGCCGGCTCGGGAACCAAAGCAATGAGCAGTTCTTC.

This rearrangement joins TRBV11-2 to TRBJ2-5; no reliable D call. The CDR3 consists of 15 residues. The V gene lost 5 bases and the J gene lost 5 bases, with 18 bases spanning the gap. The germline V gene encodes CDR1 SGHAT and CDR2 FQNNGV. CDR3 coding DNA: TGTGCCAGCAGCCCCTGGCGCTTTCCCCAGGAGACCCAGTACTTC. This translates into CASSPWRFPQETQYF.

The chain combines TRBV9 with TRBJ1-2; D gene unclear. Trimming took 0 bases from V and 4 from J, leaving 10 bases between them. Germline CDR1 and CDR2: SGDLS and YYNGEE. The CDR3 has 14 amino acids. This CDR3 reads CASSVGFSPYGYTF. The CDR3 DNA is TGTGCCAGCAGCGTAGGTTTCAGCCCCTATGGCTACACCTTC.

This clonotype was detected ten times or more. The chain joins TRBV29-1 to TRBJ2-1; D not resolved. Trimming removed 1 base from V and 1 base from J, with 17 bases in between. The CDR3 covers 17 residues. Germline values: CDR1 SQVTM, CDR2 ANQGSEA. CDR3 in amino acids: CSVEALGSIESYNEQFF. The CDR3 DNA is TGCAGCGTTGAAGCATTAGGGTCGATTGAGTCCTACAATGAGCAGTTCTTC.

The rearrangement links TRBV29-1 to TRBJ2-1; the match to TRBD1 covers 7 bases. J was trimmed by 5 bases and V by 4 bases; bases with no gene match: 5. Germline CDR1 is SQVTM and CDR2 is ANQGSEA. The CDR3 is 13 amino acids. The CDR3 loop is CSVGQGRNNEQFF. Written as DNA, the CDR3 is TGCAGCGTTGGACAGGGAAGGAACAATGAGCAGTTCTTC.

J is TRBJ2-1 and V is TRBV29-1; D may be TRBD2 (5 bases). This CDR3 comprises 16 residues. Germline-derived CDR1 and CDR2 are SQVTM and ANQGSEA. V was trimmed by 0 bases and J by 1 base, leaving 13 bases between them. CDR3 nucleotide sequence: TGCAGCGTTGAAGATGGAGGAACGCCGTCCTACAATGAGCAGTTCTTC. This gives the protein CSVEDGGTPSYNEQFF.

Only a few counts were recorded for this clonotype. The DNA of the CDR3 is TGCAGCGTTTCCACTCGGCTCGCTGCCGGGTATGGCTACACCTTC. Translating it yields CSVSTRLAAGYGYTF. This chain connects TRBV29-1 to TRBJ1-2; D not certain. The CDR3 spans 15 residues. The V end was cut by 5 bases, the J end by 5 bases, with 21 bases between. Germline values: CDR1 SQVTM, CDR2 ANQGSEA.

CDR3 in DNA: TGTGCCAGTAGCCGGACAGGGGATCGGGAAAAACTGTTTTTT. This encodes CASSRTGDREKLFF. V gene TRBV7-8 combines with J gene TRBJ1-4; 9 bases map to TRBD1. With 9 bases clipped from V and 8 bases from J, the junction kept 10 bases outside the gene matches. This CDR3 contains 14 residues. Germline values: CDR1 SGHVS, CDR2 FQNEAQ.